The present TCR beta chain was sequenced within a study of blood T cells in healthy people across ages. About this clonotype itself: Its antigen remains unknown.

Study-level results: It was the long-lived donors that had more naive CD4+ cells and higher diversity than aged donors. Diversity of TCR beta per million T cells declined in a roughly linear way with age.

It was with a sample-barcoded 5' primer and a J-beta primer mix that a second PCR of about 6 to 12 cycles was run. TCRdb reprocessed the 5' RACE reads via MiXCR and lists one record per CDR3 protein. The table lists about 1.8 million distinct CDR3 sequences, less than 50% of them singletons. The CDR3 runs 16 residues. V shed 6 bases and J 5 bases; nucleotides not matched to a gene: 10. Germline-derived CDR1 and CDR2 are ENHRY and SYGVKD. The chain is built from TRBV10-3 and TRBJ1-5, with 10 bases lining up with TRBD1. Sample: blood. The sequence was obtained from a woman aged 40 to 55 in good health. CDR3 amino acids: CAISGTSGTGDQPQHF. The CDR3 DNA is TGTGCCATCAGCGGCACCTCCGGGACAGGGGATCAGCCCCAGCATTTT.